A selection of T cell receptor beta chains follows, all from one sample in a study of control samples from healthy donors and cancer patients. TCRdb's table, derived via immunoSEQ multiplex PCR, lists solely in-frame clones and lacks some. The sample has some 95,000 clones, approximately 80% seen once. Sequencing used blood. These receptors were obtained from a woman aged 25-40 years in good health. Each CDR3 is given without its conserved first and last residue. Fields, in order: J gene, V gene, clone size, CDR3 protein. For some rows the clone size is stated as once, few or many, or as a class when expanded; others skip it.

j_gene: TRBJ2-5
v_gene: TRBV5-1
abundance: -
CDR3aa: ASSDQETQY

j_gene: TRBJ2-1
v_gene: TRBV5-4
abundance: -
CDR3aa: ASSLRDISSYNEQF

j_gene: TRBJ2-7
v_gene: TRBV10-1
abundance: -
CDR3aa: ASSESGPPGEQY

j_gene: TRBJ2-3
v_gene: TRBV18
abundance: -
CDR3aa: ASSPQDLGAVHTDTQY

j_gene: TRBJ2-1
v_gene: TRBV5-5
abundance: -
CDR3aa: ASSLDFHEQF

j_gene: TRBJ1-4
v_gene: TRBV9
abundance: few
CDR3aa: ASSRSEKLF

j_gene: TRBJ2-3
v_gene: TRBV29-1
abundance: -
CDR3aa: SVEDGRGTDTQY

j_gene: TRBJ1-5
v_gene: TRBV14
abundance: -
CDR3aa: ASSRGRLDGSNQPQH

j_gene: TRBJ2-7
v_gene: TRBV18
abundance: -
CDR3aa: ASSSRDTVSYEQY

j_gene: TRBJ2-7
v_gene: TRBV2
abundance: once
CDR3aa: ASSDGGGWGRSYEQY

j_gene: TRBJ2-5
v_gene: TRBV27
abundance: -
CDR3aa: ASSLFRGGQETQY

j_gene: TRBJ1-6
v_gene: TRBV5-1
abundance: -
CDR3aa: ASSFRGDNSPLH

j_gene: TRBJ1-6
v_gene: TRBV6-6
abundance: -
CDR3aa: ASSFNRGSYNSPLH

j_gene: TRBJ2-3
v_gene: TRBV18
abundance: -
CDR3aa: ASSSPLTGYSTDTQY

j_gene: TRBJ1-2
v_gene: TRBV5-1
abundance: -
CDR3aa: ASSLDGFNYGYT

j_gene: TRBJ1-1
v_gene: TRBV27
abundance: -
CDR3aa: ASSLGTAGTEAF

j_gene: TRBJ2-1
v_gene: TRBV18
abundance: -
CDR3aa: ASSAHNEQF

j_gene: TRBJ1-5
v_gene: TRBV5-5
abundance: -
CDR3aa: ASSLFWPGNQPQH

j_gene: TRBJ1-2
v_gene: TRBV7-9
abundance: -
CDR3aa: ASSPGQGGYT

j_gene: TRBJ2-5
v_gene: TRBV9
abundance: -
CDR3aa: ASSPTLAETQY

j_gene: TRBJ2-1
v_gene: TRBV3-1/TRBV3-2
abundance: once
CDR3aa: ASSLPGLGYNEQF

j_gene: TRBJ2-2
v_gene: TRBV4-2
abundance: -
CDR3aa: ASSQRSTGELF

j_gene: TRBJ1-5
v_gene: TRBV4-2
abundance: -
CDR3aa: ASSQGKGGGNQPQH

j_gene: TRBJ2-1
v_gene: TRBV18
abundance: -
CDR3aa: ASSPLFLAGGLSSYNEQF

j_gene: TRBJ1-1
v_gene: TRBV19
abundance: -
CDR3aa: ASSSGPLNTEAF

j_gene: TRBJ2-5
v_gene: TRBV5-1
abundance: -
CDR3aa: ASSHQRGVGETQY

j_gene: TRBJ1-1
v_gene: TRBV10-3
abundance: -
CDR3aa: AISESAVTEAF

j_gene: TRBJ2-3
v_gene: TRBV19
abundance: -
CDR3aa: ASSIVHTADTQY

j_gene: TRBJ2-1
v_gene: TRBV29-1
abundance: -
CDR3aa: SVWDRGSNEQF

j_gene: TRBJ2-3
v_gene: TRBV29-1
abundance: -
CDR3aa: SVEIEGLAGDTQY

j_gene: TRBJ2-2
v_gene: TRBV6-5
abundance: -
CDR3aa: ASRQYTGELF